The rows below give T cell receptor beta chains drawn from one sample of a study of beta chain features in type 1 diabetes. Data came from immunoSEQ multiplex PCR; TCRdb stores just in-frame clones and leaves some out. Among a few hundred thousand clones listed, about 10% were seen once. The sequenced sample was central memory CD4+ T cells from blood. The receptors were gathered from a man aged 30 to 45 with type 1 diabetes. Both conserved end residues are part of each CDR3. Fields, in order: clone size, V gene, CDR3 protein. Size tells how often a clone was seen (once, few, many) or the class of an expanded clone, and some rows leave it out.

clone size: -
V gene: TRBV7-2
CDR3 protein: CASSYPLAASYNEQFF

clone size: -
V gene: TRBV28
CDR3 protein: CASRRSYNSPLHF

clone size: -
V gene: TRBV29-1
CDR3 protein: CSAGTVGDTQYF

clone size: -
V gene: TRBV5-8
CDR3 protein: CASSASMNTEAFF

clone size: -
V gene: TRBV19
CDR3 protein: CASTSVGRIQNTEAFF

clone size: -
V gene: TRBV28
CDR3 protein: CASSPIGTGGHEQYF

clone size: -
V gene: TRBV6-6
CDR3 protein: CASSYSKAGIKETQYF

clone size: few
V gene: TRBV18
CDR3 protein: CASSPGQESYGYTF

clone size: many
V gene: TRBV28
CDR3 protein: CASSLWGQGAMGTQYF

clone size: few
V gene: TRBV6-6
CDR3 protein: CASSPANTEAFF

clone size: -
V gene: TRBV5-1
CDR3 protein: CASSPATGLSGNTIYF

clone size: many
V gene: TRBV7-3
CDR3 protein: CASSEDAGYNEQFF

clone size: few
V gene: TRBV28
CDR3 protein: CASSLVHSKNIQYF

clone size: -
V gene: TRBV4-2
CDR3 protein: CASSQGLAGVEQYF

clone size: -
V gene: TRBV2
CDR3 protein: CASIGTGGSYGYTF

clone size: -
V gene: TRBV2
CDR3 protein: CASSLQGVTEAFF

clone size: -
V gene: TRBV11-1
CDR3 protein: CASSFGAQETQYF

clone size: -
V gene: TRBV4-2
CDR3 protein: CASSRIDQEEQFF

clone size: few
V gene: TRBV14
CDR3 protein: CASSQDQGQGEETQYF

clone size: few
V gene: TRBV7-6
CDR3 protein: CASSLRANTEAFF

clone size: -
V gene: TRBV28
CDR3 protein: CASSPGQGTGELFF

clone size: few
V gene: TRBV11-2
CDR3 protein: CASSLTESYEQYF

clone size: few
V gene: TRBV5-4
CDR3 protein: CASSPTTGGSGNTIYF

clone size: -
V gene: TRBV30
CDR3 protein: CAWQGAGYGYTF

clone size: few
V gene: TRBV4-2
CDR3 protein: CASRRLDFVGESAEAFF

clone size: few
V gene: TRBV6-5
CDR3 protein: CASSYRPGAGGELFF

clone size: few
V gene: TRBV7-7
CDR3 protein: CASSLDTGNTIYF

clone size: few
V gene: TRBV5-6
CDR3 protein: CASSPTGPFNTEAFF

clone size: medium-sized
V gene: TRBV28
CDR3 protein: CASTFPGNYEQYF